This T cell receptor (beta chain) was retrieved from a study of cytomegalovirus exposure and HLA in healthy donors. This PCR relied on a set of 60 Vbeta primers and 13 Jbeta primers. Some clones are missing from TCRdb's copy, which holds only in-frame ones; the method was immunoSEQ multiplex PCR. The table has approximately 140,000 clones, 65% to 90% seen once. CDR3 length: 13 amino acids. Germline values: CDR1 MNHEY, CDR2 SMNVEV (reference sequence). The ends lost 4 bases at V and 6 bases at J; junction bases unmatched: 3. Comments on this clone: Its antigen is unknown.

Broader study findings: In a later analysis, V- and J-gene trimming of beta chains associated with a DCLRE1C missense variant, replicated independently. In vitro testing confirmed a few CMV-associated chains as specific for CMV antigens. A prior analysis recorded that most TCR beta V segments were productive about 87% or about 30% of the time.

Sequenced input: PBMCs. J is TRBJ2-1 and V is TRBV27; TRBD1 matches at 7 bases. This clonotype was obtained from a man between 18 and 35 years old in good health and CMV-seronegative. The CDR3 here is CASSYRGSNEQFF. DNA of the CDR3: TGTGCCAGCAGTTACAGGGGTTCCAATGAGCAGTTCTTC.